This entry features one TCR beta chain sequence. Its antigen is unidentified. The record originates from a study of CD8+CD57+ T cells in acquired aplastic anemia. As for the study in general: Sorted CD4+ and CD8+ cells yielded DNA averaging approximately 3.5 ug.

TCR beta VDJ combinations and CDR3 sequences were profiled from genomic DNA. One entry per CDR3 protein results from TCRdb running MiXCR on the reads. The table shows hundreds of thousands of distinct CDR3 sequences, with roughly 50% occurring only once. Study-level points and caveats: For CD8+ Simpson's diversity, patients and controls showed no significant difference. Patients and controls had in common 25 to 30 CD8+ CDR3 sequences.

V was shortened by 5 bases and J by 4 bases, with 14 bases between the two germline ends. This CDR3 spans 14 amino acids. Looked up from germline, CDR1 is KGHDR and CDR2 is SFDVKD. This rearrangement joins TRBV24-1 to TRBJ2-7, with D perhaps matching TRBD1 or TRBD2 (5 bases each). The source material was sorted CD4+, CD8+, or CD8+CD57+ T cells (not recorded which) from PBMCs. The sequence was collected from a human donor with severe aplastic anemia or a healthy control (not recorded which). The CDR3 sequence is CATSGGNTPYEQYF. CDR3 coding DNA: TGTGCCACCAGTGGGGGGAATACCCCTTACGAGCAGTACTTC.